This record concerns one T cell receptor beta chain sequence. The record originates from a study of blood T cell repertoires in COVID-19. Study in general: Sources were T cells, B-cell-depleted T cells, or PBMCs; the material itself was cDNA or gDNA.

CDR3 size: 14 residues. Trimming stripped 11 bases from V and 0 bases from J, with 16 bases between. Looked up from germline, CDR1 is MRHNA and CDR2 is SNTAGT. Clones were read by immunoSEQ multiplex PCR, and TCRdb kept only the in-frame ones, dropping some. The data show over 90,000 clones, around 92% seen once. Sequenced input: peripheral blood. This TCR was sampled from a woman aged 55-69 years with acute or convalescent COVID-19. The gene calls are TRBV6-4 and TRBJ1-1, with no clear D. CDR3 sequence: CAGTRRPMNTEAFF. The CDR3 region has the DNA TGTGCCGGTACAAGGAGGCCGATGAACACTGAAGCTTTCTTT.